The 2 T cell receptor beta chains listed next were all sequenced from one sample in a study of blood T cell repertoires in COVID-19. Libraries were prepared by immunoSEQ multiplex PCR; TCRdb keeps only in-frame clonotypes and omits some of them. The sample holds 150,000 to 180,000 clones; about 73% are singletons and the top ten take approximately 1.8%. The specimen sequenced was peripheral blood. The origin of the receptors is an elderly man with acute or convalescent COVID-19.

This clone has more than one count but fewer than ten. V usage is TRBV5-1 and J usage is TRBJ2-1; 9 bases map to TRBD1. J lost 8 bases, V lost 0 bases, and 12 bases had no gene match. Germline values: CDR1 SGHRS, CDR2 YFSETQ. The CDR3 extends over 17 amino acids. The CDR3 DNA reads TGCGCCAGCAGCTTGGGCTACGGGACAGGGCCTTTAGATGAGCAGTTCTTC. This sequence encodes CASSLGYGTGPLDEQFF.

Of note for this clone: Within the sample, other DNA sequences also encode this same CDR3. CDR3 nucleotide sequence: TGTGCCAGCAGCGTCGCGCGGGGGGGCGGCAATGAGCAGTTCTTC. Its protein is CASSVARGGGNEQFF. The V and J genes are TRBV9 and TRBJ2-1; TRBD2 agrees at 9 bases. CDR1 is SGDLS and CDR2 is YYNGEE in the germline V gene. The CDR3 consists of 15 residues. The trim removed 2 bases at V and 6 bases at J, leaving 6 bases unmatched.